Ten or more counts support the clone carrying this T cell receptor (beta chain). TCRdb redid the calling of the RT-PCR reads with MiXCR, one entry per CDR3 protein. The sample records more than 550,000 distinct CDR3 sequences, 12% to 15% being singletons. Sample: memory CD4+ T cells from blood. The source of this sequence is a female donor in good health, serving as a healthy control.

CDR3 in amino acids: CASSFTSGIQETQYF. In DNA form, the CDR3 reads TGTGCCAGCAGCTTTACCAGCGGGATTCAAGAGACCCAGTACTTC. This sequence joins TRBV7-2 and TRBJ2-5; 7 bases match TRBD2. The CDR3 length is 15 residues. Germline trimming cut 3 bases from V and 2 bases from J; bases unmatched to any gene: 6. The germline CDR1 and CDR2 sequences are SGHTA and FQGNSA.